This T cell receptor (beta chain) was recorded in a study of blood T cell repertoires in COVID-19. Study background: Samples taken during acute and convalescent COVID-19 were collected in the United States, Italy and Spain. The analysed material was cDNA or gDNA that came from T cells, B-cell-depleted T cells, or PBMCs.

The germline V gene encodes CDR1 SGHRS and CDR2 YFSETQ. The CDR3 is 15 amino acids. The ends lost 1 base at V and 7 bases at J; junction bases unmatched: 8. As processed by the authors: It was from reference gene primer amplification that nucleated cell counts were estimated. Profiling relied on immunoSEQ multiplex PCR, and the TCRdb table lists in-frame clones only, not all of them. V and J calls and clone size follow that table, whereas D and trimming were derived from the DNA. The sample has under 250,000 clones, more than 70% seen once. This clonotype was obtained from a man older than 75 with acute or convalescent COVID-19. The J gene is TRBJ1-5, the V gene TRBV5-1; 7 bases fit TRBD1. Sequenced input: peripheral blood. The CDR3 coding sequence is TGCGCCAGCAGCTTGACCGGGACAGCGGAGCAGCCCCAGCATTTT. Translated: CASSLTGTAEQPQHF.